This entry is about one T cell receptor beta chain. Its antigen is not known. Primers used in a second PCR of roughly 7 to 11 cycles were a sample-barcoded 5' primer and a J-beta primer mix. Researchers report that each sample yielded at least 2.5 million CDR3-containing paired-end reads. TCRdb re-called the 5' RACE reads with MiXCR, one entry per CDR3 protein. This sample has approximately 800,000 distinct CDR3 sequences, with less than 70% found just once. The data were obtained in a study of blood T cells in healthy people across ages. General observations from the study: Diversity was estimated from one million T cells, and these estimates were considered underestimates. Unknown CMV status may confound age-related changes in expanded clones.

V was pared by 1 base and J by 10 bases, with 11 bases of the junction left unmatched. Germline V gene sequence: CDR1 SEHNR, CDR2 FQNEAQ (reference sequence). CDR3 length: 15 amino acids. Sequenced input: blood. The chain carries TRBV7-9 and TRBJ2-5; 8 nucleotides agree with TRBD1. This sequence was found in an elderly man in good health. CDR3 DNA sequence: TGTGCCAGCAGCTTAGGCTGGACAGGGTCCCACGACCAGTACTTC. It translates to CASSLGWTGSHDQYF.